A single sample gave rise to the 25 T cell receptor beta chains below, sequenced in a study of shared clonotypes between healthy human individuals. Using immunoSEQ multiplex PCR, the repertoire was profiled, and TCRdb retains in-frame clones only, with some absent. The sample records millions of clones, more than 80% being singletons. The sample consisted of naive CD4+ T cells from PBMCs. As for subset: CD45RA+ positively selected. Source of these receptors: a young man in good health. Some clones in this sample may be carry-over from other donors' samples.

This clone has just a few counts. The chain has TRBV11-2 and TRBJ1-5; D call uncertain. The CDR3 loop spans 13 amino acids. Trimming pared 3 bases from V and 4 bases from J, leaving 7 bases between. The germline gives CDR1 SGHAT, CDR2 FQNNGV. CDR3 sequence (DNA): TGTGCCAGCAGCTTGTACGAAAATCAGCCCCAGCATTTT. Protein: CASSLYENQPQHF.

The chain joins TRBV18 to TRBJ1-2; 11 nucleotides agree with TRBD1. With 2 bases clipped from V and 5 bases from J, the junction kept 4 bases outside the gene matches. There are 15 residues in the CDR3. Per the germline V gene, CDR1 is KGHSH and CDR2 is LQKENI. The CDR3 nucleotides read TGTGCCAGCTCACCAGGACAGGGGGCGTGGTATGGCTACACCTTC. This codes for CASSPGQGAWYGYTF.

The chain links TRBV11-2 to TRBJ2-1, with 7 positions matching TRBD2. Unmatched junction bases numbered 5, after V lost 5 bases and J lost 4 bases. Germline CDR1 and CDR2: SGHAT and FQNNGV. The CDR3 covers 14 residues. Written as DNA, the CDR3 is TGTGCCAGCAGCACAACTAGCGTTTACAATGAGCAGTTCTTC. It yields the protein CASSTTSVYNEQFF.

The rearrangement uses TRBV19 and TRBJ1-1; TRBD1 agrees at 9 bases. The CDR3 contains 14 residues. Germline V CDR1 and CDR2: LNHDA, SQIVND (reference sequence). Trimming removed 5 bases from V and 1 base from J; junction bases left unmatched: 2. The DNA for the CDR3 is TGTGCCAGTAGTCCACAGGGGGCGAACACTGAAGCTTTCTTT. It translates to CASSPQGANTEAFF.

To note about this clone: The sample carries other DNA sequences with the same CDR3. The chain carries TRBV27 and TRBJ2-7; a weak D match, TRBD1 (6 bases). Germline V gene data show CDR1 as MNHEY and CDR2 as SMNVEV (reference sequence). The CDR3 spans 14 residues. V was shortened by 4 bases and J by 0 bases, with 10 bases between the two germline ends. CDR3 DNA sequence: TGTGCCAGCAGTTCTCGGACAGTCTCCTACGAGCAGTACTTC. Translated: CASSSRTVSYEQYF.

This sequence joins TRBV5-4 and TRBJ1-1, with 7 bases aligning to TRBD1. Trimming removed 5 bases from V and 4 bases from J; junction bases left unmatched: 8. CDR1 and CDR2 from the germline V gene are SGHNT and YYREEE (reference sequence). The CDR3 consists of 14 residues. The CDR3 bases are TGTGCCAGCAGACCAACGACAGGGTTCACTGAAGCTTTCTTT. This codes for CASRPTTGFTEAFF.

On this clone itself: Other DNA variants within this sample encode the same CDR3. The chain uses TRBV9 and TRBJ2-1; the D is unclear. Between the trimmed V and J ends, which lost 2 bases and 0 bases, there was a span of 6 bases. Germline CDR1 reads SGDLS; CDR2 reads YYNGEE. The CDR3 spans 14 residues. In DNA form, the CDR3 reads TGTGCCAGCAGCGTCGGTGACTCCTACAATGAGCAGTTCTTC. This translates into CASSVGDSYNEQFF.

This sequence joins TRBV7-8 and TRBJ1-4; 7 nucleotides align to TRBD1. The CDR3 length is 16 residues. The germline V gene has CDR1 SGHVS and CDR2 FQNEAQ. The trim removed 1 base at V and 8 bases at J, leaving 10 bases unmatched. The CDR3 DNA is TGTGCCAGCAGCTTAGACCGACAGGGCCGGGGGGAAAAACTGTTTTTT. It encodes CASSLDRQGRGEKLFF. The complete variable domain, with remaining parts taken from reference TRBV7-8 and TRBJ1-4, reads GAGVSQSPRYKVAKRGQDVALRCDPISGHVSLFWYQQALGQGPEFLTYFQNEAQLDKSGLPSDRFFAERPEGSVSTLKIQRTQQEDSAVYLCASSLDRQGRGEKLFFGSGTQLSVL.

The genes are TRBV5-1 and TRBJ1-4; 7 positions match TRBD1. The germline V gene has CDR1 SGHRS and CDR2 YFSETQ. V lost 4 bases, J lost 0 bases, and 6 bases stayed unmatched. This CDR3 is built from 16 residues. CDR3 sequence (DNA): TGCGCCAGCAGCCCGGGACAGCCTGCAACTAATGAAAAACTGTTTTTT. Its translation: CASSPGQPATNEKLFF.

The V gene is TRBV5-1, the J gene TRBJ2-3; 13 nucleotides match TRBD2. The CDR3 is made up of 17 amino acids. The germline V gene has CDR1 SGHRS and CDR2 YFSETQ. With V trimmed by 1 base and J by 2 bases, 4 bases remained unmatched. The CDR3 reads CASSLFGLAGVTDTQYF. DNA for the CDR3: TGCGCCAGCAGCTTGTTTGGACTAGCGGGGGTCACAGATACGCAGTATTTT.

The V call is TRBV4-2, the J call TRBJ2-1, with TRBD2 identical over 9 bases. V lost 3 bases, J lost 10 bases, and 13 bases stayed unmatched. The CDR3 is 16 amino acids. Looked up from germline, CDR1 is LGHNA and CDR2 is YNFKEQ. The CDR3 DNA is TGTGCCAGCAGCCAGCAGGGTGGCGGGAGGGATCGCGAGCAGTTCTTC. This translates into CASSQQGGGRDREQFF.

The V and J genes are TRBV6-1 and TRBJ2-3, with 12 bases identical to TRBD2. J gave up 5 bases and V 2 bases, and 11 bases lay outside the gene matches. Germline CDR1 reads MNHNS; CDR2 reads SASEGT. This CDR3 is built from 18 residues. CDR3 protein: CASSETFLAGGRGDTQYF. As DNA, the CDR3 is TGTGCCAGCAGTGAAACCTTTCTAGCGGGAGGGAGGGGAGATACGCAGTATTTT.

The CDR3 is CASSELLAPVDTQYF. As DNA, the CDR3 is TGTGCCAGCAGCGAGCTACTAGCGCCAGTGGATACGCAGTATTTT. The rearrangement joins TRBV4-2 to TRBJ2-3; 7 nucleotides agree with TRBD2. The V gene end was trimmed by 5 bases and the J gene end by 6 bases; junction bases not matched to a gene: 11. Per germline, CDR1 LGHNA and CDR2 YNFKEQ. The CDR3 is 15 residues long.

This chain uses TRBV5-6 with TRBJ1-2; D may be TRBD1 (5 bases). CDR3 size: 16 residues. The V gene lost 0 bases and the J gene lost 8 bases, with 20 bases spanning the gap. CDR1 and CDR2 from the germline V gene are SGHDT and YYEEEE. The CDR3 sequence is CASSLGGNRPVGGYTF. CDR3 in DNA: TGTGCCAGCAGCTTGGGTGGGAACAGGCCCGTCGGGGGCTACACCTTC.

This chain links TRBV27 with TRBJ2-1; no reliable D call. This CDR3 contains 12 residues. Germline V gives CDR1 MNHEY, CDR2 SMNVEV (reference sequence). The V and J ends lost 2 bases and 10 bases respectively, with 9 bases between them. In nucleotides, the CDR3 is TGTGCCAGCAGTTTAGTAGGGCGCGAGCAGTTCTTC. Translating it yields CASSLVGREQFF.

The gene calls are TRBV20-1 and TRBJ1-2; 7 bases map to TRBD1. The V gene's germline CDR1 is DFQATT and CDR2 SNEGSKA (reference sequence). J was trimmed by 6 bases and V by 5 bases; bases with no gene match: 3. The CDR3 covers 11 residues. CDR3 in DNA: TGCAGTGCTCCCGACAGGGATGGCTACACCTTC. This encodes CSAPDRDGYTF.

CDR3 bases: TGTGCCAGTAGTATTAGTCGGACTCAAGTCCAGGGAGGCTACACCTTC. Protein: CASSISRTQVQGGYTF. J is TRBJ1-2 and V is TRBV19, with D maybe TRBD1 (5 bases). CDR3 length: 16 residues. Trimming removed 3 bases at V and 8 bases at J, with 22 bases between. Looked up from germline, CDR1 is LNHDA and CDR2 is SQIVND (reference sequence).

The chain links TRBV28 to TRBJ2-2; 9 bases agree with TRBD1. The CDR3 extends over 15 amino acids. V gave up 11 bases and J gave up 6 bases; unmatched junction bases: 13. CDR1 and CDR2 (germline): MDHEN, SYDVKM. The CDR3 loop reads CAGSRTGALAGELFF. CDR3 nucleotides: TGTGCCGGATCTAGGACAGGGGCTCTTGCCGGGGAGCTGTTTTTT.

J is TRBJ1-1 and V is TRBV6-5, with TRBD1 matching over 10 bases. The J segment lost 7 bases and the V segment lost 6 bases, leaving 11 bases of the junction unmatched. CDR1 is MNHEY, CDR2 SVGAGI, per germline. The CDR3 totals 15 residues. The CDR3 region has the DNA TGTGCCAGCAGAGCGACGACAGGGGGCAATATTGAAGCTTTCTTT. It is translated as CASRATTGGNIEAFF.

This sequence joins TRBV6-1 and TRBJ2-7; 7 bases are shared with TRBD2. Trimming removed 3 bases from V and 6 bases from J; junction bases left unmatched: 8. Germline CDR1 MNHNS, CDR2 SASEGT. This CDR3 is 14 amino acids long. The CDR3 DNA is TGTGCCAGCAGTGAGCCCCGGGAGGACGTCGAGCAGTACTTC. This sequence encodes CASSEPREDVEQYF.

The chain combines TRBV7-6 with TRBJ2-5; D is possibly TRBD2 (5 bases). The V gene's germline CDR1 is SGHVS and CDR2 FNYEAQ. Trimming took 7 bases from V and 5 from J, leaving 20 bases between them. This CDR3 region has 15 residues. The CDR3 DNA reads as TGTGCCAGCAAAGTGAATAGCGTTCTTTCCGAGACCCAGTACTTC. Its translation: CASKVNSVLSETQYF. Supplemented by reference TRBV7-6 and TRBJ2-5, the full variable domain reads GAGVSQSPRYKVTKRGQDVALRCDPISGHVSLYWYRQALGQGPEFLTYFNYEAQQDKSGLPNDRFSAERPEGSISTLTIQRTEQRDSAMYRCASKVNSVLSETQYFGPGTRLLVL.

The genes are TRBV7-2 and TRBJ2-2, with TRBD2 identical over 7 bases. V shed 4 bases, J shed 6 bases, and the junction held 5 bases outside the gene matches. Germline CDR1 SGHTA, CDR2 FQGNSA. This CDR3 has 14 residues. CDR3 nucleotides: TGTGCCAGCAGCTATACACGGGGGGCCGGGGAGCTGTTTTTT. Translating gives CASSYTRGAGELFF.

The V and J genes are TRBV28 and TRBJ2-5; 7 bases agree with TRBD2. The V segment lost 2 bases and the J segment 5 bases; nucleotides outside the gene matches: 17. The germline V gene encodes CDR1 MDHEN and CDR2 SYDVKM. The CDR3 has 18 residues. CDR3 bases: TGTGCCAGCAGTTTACCACAAACTCTAGCGGTGGGGTCGGAGACCCAGTACTTC. It translates to CASSLPQTLAVGSETQYF.

This clone was picked up one time. This CDR3 reads CASSIGTSFYNEQFF. DNA of the CDR3: TGTGCCAGCAGCATCGGGACCTCATTTTACAATGAGCAGTTCTTC. The chain combines TRBV11-3 with TRBJ2-1; the D call may be TRBD1 or TRBD2 (5 bases each). Germline V CDR1 and CDR2: SGHNT, YENEEA. Trimming cost V 5 bases and J 4 bases, with 15 bases left between them. This CDR3 has 15 amino acids. The variable domain in full, completed from reference TRBV11-3 and TRBJ2-1, reads EAGVVQSPRYKIIEKKQPVAFWCNPISGHNTLYWYLQNLGQGPELLIRYENEEAVDDSQLPKDRFSAERLKGVDSTLKIQPAELGDSAVYLCASSIGTSFYNEQFFGPGTRLTVL.

The chain is built from TRBV6-5 and TRBJ2-1, with TRBD2 identical over 10 bases. Losses at the gene ends were 2 bases for V and 10 bases for J; bases not matched to a gene: 8. CDR3 length: 15 amino acids. Per the germline V gene, CDR1 is MNHEY and CDR2 is SVGAGI. The CDR3 region is CASSYPGTSVGEQFF. The DNA of the CDR3 is TGTGCCAGCAGTTACCCCGGGACTAGCGTCGGCGAGCAGTTCTTC.